This T cell receptor (beta chain) stems from a study of blood T cell repertoires in COVID-19. CDR1 and CDR2 (germline): MDHEN, SYDVKM. The CDR3 sequence is 15 residues long. V gave up 1 base and J gave up 2 bases, with 11 bases separating them. Sequencing was performed with immunoSEQ multiplex PCR; in TCRdb, only in-frame clones are kept and a portion is missing. The sample shows roughly 100,000 clones, roughly nine tenths of them seen only once. The material sequenced was peripheral blood. The receptor comes from a woman aged 45 to 65 with COVID-19, enrolled during active disease. The V call is TRBV28, the J call TRBJ1-1; D is possibly TRBD1 (6 bases). CDR3 sequence: CASSLSGTFNTEAFF. The CDR3 bases are TGTGCCAGCAGTTTATCCGGGACATTCAACACTGAAGCTTTCTTT.